A selection of T cell receptor beta chains follows, all from one sample in a study of blood T cell repertoires in COVID-19. TCRdb's copy holds only in-frame clones and misses some; the assay was immunoSEQ multiplex PCR. The table records about 290,000 clones, roughly 80% of them present only once. Sequenced material: peripheral blood. These TCRs come from a woman in her forties or fifties with active or convalescent COVID-19. The CDR3 runs from the conserved cysteine through the conserved F or W. The D gene is left open where the match is weak. Some rows mark clone size as missing; the rest say once, few, many or name a class of expanded clone.

d_call | j_call | clone_size | v_call | cdr3_aa | cdr3_nt
. | TRBJ1-1 | . | TRBV9 | CASSNNWGGTEAFF | TGTGCCAGCAGCAACAACTGGGGGGGCACTGAAGCTTTCTTT
TRBD1 | TRBJ2-7 | once | TRBV7-9 | CASTRQGGSYEQYF | TGTGCCAGCACCCGACAGGGGGGATCCTACGAGCAGTACTTC
. | TRBJ2-3 | . | TRBV11-2 | CASSPPADTQYF | TGTGCCAGCAGCCCGCCTGCGGATACGCAGTATTTT
. | TRBJ2-3 | . | TRBV18 | CASSPTTVDTQYF | TGTGCCAGCTCACCAACGACAGTAGATACGCAGTATTTT
TRBD1 | TRBJ1-5 | few | TRBV19 | CASTPHRGPNQPQHF | TGTGCCAGCACTCCCCACAGGGGGCCCAATCAGCCCCAGCATTTT
TRBD1 | TRBJ1-3 | once | TRBV7-2 | CASSLGTGAGNTIYF | TGTGCCAGCAGCTTGGGGACAGGAGCTGGAAACACCATATATTTT
TRBD1 | TRBJ1-2 | once | TRBV19 | CASSLRDREGGYTF | TGTGCCAGTAGCCTGCGGGACAGGGAGGGTGGCTACACCTTC
TRBD1 | TRBJ1-6 | . | TRBV5-4 | CASSPWTGAGSPLHF | TGTGCCAGCAGCCCATGGACAGGGGCGGGTTCACCCCTCCACTTT
TRBD1 | TRBJ2-7 | . | TRBV5-4 | CASSLSGTASYEQYF | TGTGCCAGCAGCTTATCCGGGACAGCCTCCTACGAGCAGTACTTC
TRBD2 | TRBJ2-2 | once | TRBV7-8 | CASSHMGGPSGSRGTGELFF | TGTGCCAGCAGCCATATGGGGGGTCCTAGCGGGAGCCGGGGCACCGGGGAGCTGTTTTTT
. | TRBJ1-6 | . | TRBV6-1 | CASSDEGEWSPLHF | TGTGCCAGCAGTGATGAGGGGGAATGGTCACCCCTCCACTTT
. | TRBJ2-5 | . | TRBV18 | CASSLQGRGETQYF | TGTGCCAGCTCACTACAGGGCCGAGGCGAGACCCAGTACTTC
. | TRBJ2-1 | . | TRBV9 | CASSRQGATTLNEQFF | TGTGCCAGCAGCCGCCAGGGCGCGACAACATTAAATGAGCAGTTCTTC
. | TRBJ2-6 | . | TRBV5-1 | CASSFTATGRVGANVLTF | TGCGCCAGCAGCTTCACGGCAACAGGGAGAGTCGGGGCCAACGTCCTGACTTTC
TRBD1 | TRBJ1-1 | . | TRBV29-1 | CSVEDPDRANTEAFF | TGCAGCGTTGAAGATCCCGACAGGGCGAACACTGAAGCTTTCTTT
TRBD2 | TRBJ2-7 | . | TRBV28 | CASLASGAASYEQYF | TGTGCCAGCCTGGCGAGCGGGGCCGCCTCCTACGAGCAGTACTTC
. | TRBJ1-2 | once | TRBV7-2 | CASSLGGVGYTF | TGTGCCAGCAGCTTAGGGGGGGTTGGCTACACCTTC
. | TRBJ1-5 | . | TRBV27 | CASSLSGRGAQPQHF | TGTGCCAGCAGTTTATCGGGCCGGGGAGCTCAGCCCCAGCATTTT
. | TRBJ1-1 | . | TRBV7-6 | CASRLRGSLNTEAFF | TGTGCCAGCAGGCTTCGGGGGAGCCTTAACACTGAAGCTTTCTTT
. | TRBJ2-1 | . | TRBV9 | CASSVGGFSLNEQFF | TGTGCCAGCAGCGTAGGCGGGTTCTCCCTTAATGAGCAGTTCTTC
TRBD2 | TRBJ2-5 | . | TRBV10-2 | CASSSRLAGQETQYF | TGCGCCAGCAGTTCCCGGCTAGCGGGCCAAGAGACCCAGTACTTC
TRBD1 | TRBJ1-6 | . | TRBV5-1 | CASSLEPGQSSPLHF | TGCGCCAGCAGCTTGGAGCCGGGACAGAGCTCACCCCTCCACTTT
TRBD1 | TRBJ2-7 | . | TRBV6-5 | CARRQGPTYEQYF | TGTGCCAGGAGACAGGGCCCTACCTACGAGCAGTACTTC
TRBD2 | TRBJ2-1 | . | TRBV11-3 | CASSLSGRAGEQFF | TGTGCCAGCAGCTTGAGCGGGAGGGCCGGTGAGCAGTTCTTC
. | TRBJ1-2 | once | TRBV5-4 | CASSLYSYGYTF | TGTGCCAGCAGCCTGTACAGCTATGGCTACACCTTC
TRBD1 | TRBJ1-1 | . | TRBV24-1 | CATSDLTGGPLRLFF | TGTGCCACCAGTGATTTGACAGGGGGACCCCTTAGGCTATTCTTT
TRBD1 | TRBJ1-2 | . | TRBV5-3 | CARSLLSRDRSSYGYTF | TGTGCCAGAAGCTTGTTGTCCCGGGACAGGTCCTCCTATGGCTACACCTTC
TRBD2 | TRBJ2-1 | . | TRBV27 | CASSGLAGIEQFF | TGTGCCAGCAGCGGACTAGCGGGAATTGAGCAGTTCTTC
. | TRBJ1-5 | . | TRBV6-4 | CASSVEGGKPQHF | TGTGCCAGCAGTGTTGAGGGCGGGAAGCCCCAGCATTTT
TRBD2 | TRBJ2-5 | . | TRBV25-1 | CASSDRRTSTSGQETQYF | TGTGCCAGCAGTGACAGACGGACCTCGACTAGCGGTCAAGAGACCCAGTACTTC
. | TRBJ1-2 | . | TRBV28 | CASSFSLNYGYTF | TGTGCCAGCAGTTTTAGTCTTAACTATGGCTACACCTTC
. | TRBJ2-2 | few | TRBV19 | CASSKDSDTGELFF | TGTGCCAGTAGTAAGGACTCAGACACCGGGGAGCTGTTTTTT
TRBD2 | TRBJ2-5 | . | TRBV10-3 | CAISGLAGGGETQYF | TGTGCCATCAGTGGACTAGCGGGGGGAGGGGAGACCCAGTACTTC
. | TRBJ2-1 | . | TRBV7-8 | CASSPAFGESSYNEQFF | TGTGCCAGCAGCCCCGCCTTCGGGGAAAGCTCCTACAATGAGCAGTTCTTC
. | TRBJ2-7 | . | TRBV29-1 | CSELPGSPYEQYF | TGCAGCGAACTTCCCGGGTCCCCCTACGAGCAGTACTTC
TRBD1 | TRBJ1-4 | . | TRBV28 | CASSDRDRQFF | TGTGCCAGCAGTGACCGGGACAGGCAGTTTTTT
TRBD1 | TRBJ1-2 | few | TRBV16 | CASSPLGGQGFNYGYTF | TGTGCCAGCAGCCCCCTTGGAGGACAGGGGTTCAACTATGGCTACACCTTC
TRBD1 | TRBJ1-6 | . | TRBV28 | CASSSTGMSGSPLHF | TGTGCCAGCAGTTCGACAGGGATGTCGGGTTCACCCCTCCACTTT
TRBD1 | TRBJ1-2 | . | TRBV30 | CAWTGQGYGYTF | TGTGCCTGGACGGGACAGGGCTATGGCTACACCTTC
TRBD2 | TRBJ2-2 | . | TRBV5-4 | CASSKGLAGVGELFF | TGTGCCAGCAGCAAGGGACTAGCTGGGGTCGGGGAGCTGTTTTTT
TRBD1 | TRBJ2-3 | . | TRBV7-8 | CASSLVPGQVETDTQYF | TGTGCCAGCAGCTTAGTCCCGGGACAGGTCGAGACAGATACGCAGTATTTT
TRBD1 | TRBJ1-1 | . | TRBV5-4 | CASSLAPRGYHTEAFF | TGTGCCAGCAGCTTGGCTCCCAGGGGGTATCACACTGAAGCTTTCTTT
. | TRBJ1-2 | . | TRBV9 | CASTRGYGYTF | TGTGCCAGCACCCGGGGATATGGCTACACCTTC
. | TRBJ2-7 | . | TRBV5-5 | CASSPGGTYPGEQYF | TGTGCCAGCAGCCCCGGAGGGACCTACCCGGGCGAGCAGTACTTC
TRBD1 | TRBJ2-4 | . | TRBV2 | CASTKDRADAKNIQYF | TGTGCCAGCACCAAGGACAGGGCTGATGCCAAAAACATTCAGTACTTC
TRBD2 | TRBJ2-3 | . | TRBV14 | CASSQRLAVFTDTQYF | TGTGCCAGCAGCCAGAGACTAGCGGTTTTCACAGATACGCAGTATTTT
TRBD2 | TRBJ2-5 | . | TRBV19 | CASSAGTSLQETQYF | TGTGCCAGTAGTGCCGGGACTAGCTTACAAGAGACCCAGTACTTC
TRBD1 | TRBJ2-2 | once | TRBV3-1/TRBV3-2 | CASSRRDRGHGELFF | TGTGCCAGCAGCCGAAGGGACAGGGGTCACGGGGAGCTGTTTTTT